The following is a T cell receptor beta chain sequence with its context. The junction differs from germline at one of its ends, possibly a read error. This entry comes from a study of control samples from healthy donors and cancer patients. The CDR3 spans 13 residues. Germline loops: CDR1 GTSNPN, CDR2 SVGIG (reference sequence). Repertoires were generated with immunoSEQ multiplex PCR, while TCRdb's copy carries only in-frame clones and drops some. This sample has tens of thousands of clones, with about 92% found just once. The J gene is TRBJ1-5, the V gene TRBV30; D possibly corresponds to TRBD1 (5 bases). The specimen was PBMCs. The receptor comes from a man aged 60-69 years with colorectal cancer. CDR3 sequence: CARSKGPRQPQHF. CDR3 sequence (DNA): TGTGCCCGGAGTAAGGGGCCCCGGCAGCCCCAGCATTTT.